This T cell receptor beta chain was sequenced during a study of blood T cell repertoires in COVID-19. TCRdb keeps only in-frame clones here, not all; method: immunoSEQ multiplex PCR. The sample has roughly 240,000 clones, approximately 86% seen once. This clone was picked up a small number of times. The trim removed 4 bases at V and 7 bases at J, leaving 9 bases unmatched. The CDR3 totals 14 residues. Germline values: CDR1 LNHDA, CDR2 SQIVND (reference sequence). The source of this sequence is a woman under 40 who had recovered from COVID-19. The rearrangement uses TRBV19 and TRBJ1-1; 7 bases align to TRBD1. Input material: peripheral blood. The DNA for the CDR3 is TGTGCCAGTAGTACCCCCCGGGACAGTTATGAAGCTTTCTTT. Residues: CASSTPRDSYEAFF.